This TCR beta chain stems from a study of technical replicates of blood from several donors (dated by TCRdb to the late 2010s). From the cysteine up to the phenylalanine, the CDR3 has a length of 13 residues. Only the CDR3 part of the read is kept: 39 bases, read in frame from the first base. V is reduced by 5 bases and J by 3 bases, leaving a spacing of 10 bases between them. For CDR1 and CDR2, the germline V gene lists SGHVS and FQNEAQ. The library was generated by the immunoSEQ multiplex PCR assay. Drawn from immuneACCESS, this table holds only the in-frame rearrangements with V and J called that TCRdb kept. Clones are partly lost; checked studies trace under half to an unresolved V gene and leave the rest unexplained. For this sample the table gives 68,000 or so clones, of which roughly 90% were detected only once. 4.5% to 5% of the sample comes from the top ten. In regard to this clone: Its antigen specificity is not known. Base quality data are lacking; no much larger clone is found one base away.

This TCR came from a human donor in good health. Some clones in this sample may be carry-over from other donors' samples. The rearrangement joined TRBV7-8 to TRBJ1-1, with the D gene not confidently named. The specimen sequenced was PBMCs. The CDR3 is CASSLDGDTEAFF. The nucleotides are TGTGCCAGCAGCCTCGACGGGGACACTGAAGCTTTCTTT.